This T cell receptor (beta chain) was documented in a study of OX40 agonist ivuxolimab in advanced cancers. Looking at the study overall: Treatment received earlier with anti-PD-1, anti-PD-L1 or anti-CTLA-4 agents was allowed, and around 40% had some. The study's findings and limits: There were also nonresponders showing low normalized T-cell clonal expansion. Expanded peripheral T cells had an undetermined antigen specificity. Both blood CD4+ and CD8+ T cells showed clonal growth by week 6 at 0.1 to 3.0 mg/kg.

Only in-frame clones appear in the TCRdb table, and some are missing; sequencing was by immunoSEQ multiplex PCR. The sample carries 50,000 or so clones, about 88% recorded once. The CDR3 covers 15 residues. Germline V gives CDR1 MDHEN, CDR2 SYDVKM. V was cut by 2 bases and J by 5 bases, with 15 bases left in between. Remarks on this clone: The antigen is undetermined.

The source material was CD4+ or CD8+ T cells sorted from blood, sampled in a trial of the OX40 agonist ivuxolimab. The rearrangement links TRBV28 to TRBJ1-1; D gene ambiguous. The TCR comes from an adult with an advanced solid tumor such as melanoma, head and neck, liver or kidney cancer. CDR3 nucleotide sequence: TGTGCCAGCAGTTTACGGACTGTAATGAGGACTGAAGCTTTCTTT. Protein: CASSLRTVMRTEAFF.